The subject of this entry is one T cell receptor beta chain. As yet, its antigen is unknown. Here immunoSEQ multiplex PCR was the method, and the copy in TCRdb shows in-frame clones only, minus some. The sample carries tens of thousands of clones, roughly nine tenths recorded once. This entry comes from a study of T cell responses to AZD1222 COVID-19 vaccine. Study results and limitations: After the peak T cell response, and only then, were repertoires sampled. Spike was spanned by vaccine-associated CD4 TCRs, which were dominant at 160-218 and 743-854. Clonal diversity may have been underestimated in mostly white British donors.

Second-dose recipients at about 4 or about 12 weeks were treated as one pooled group. Trimming removed 7 bases from V and 0 bases from J, with 10 bases in between. The CDR3 runs 14 residues. Looked up from germline, CDR1 is MNHEY and CDR2 is SVGAGI. This chain connects TRBV6-5 to TRBJ1-3, with D unresolved. This sample comprised peripheral blood, obtained 28 days after the second AZD1222 dose. The receptor was derived from an adult who received the AZD1222 COVID-19 vaccine. CDR3 DNA sequence: TGTGCCAGCACGGGCGCGATCTCTGGAAACACCATATATTTT. This sequence encodes CASTGAISGNTIYF.